Following are 28 T cell receptor beta chains from one sample sequenced in a study of identical twins. TCRdb called the 5' RACE reads again in MiXCR, with one record for every CDR3 protein. This repertoire shows around 240,000 distinct CDR3 sequences, about 10% found once; its top ten account for 9% to 10%. The sample taken for sequencing was memory T cells sorted from blood. The origin of the receptors is a man aged 45-65 years in good health.

This rearrangement joins TRBV20-1 to TRBJ2-5; D perhaps matches TRBD2 (6 bases). Germline V gene data show CDR1 as DFQATT and CDR2 as SNEGSKA (reference sequence). The CDR3 sequence is 14 residues long. V was trimmed by 4 bases and J by 5 bases, leaving 17 bases between them. This CDR3 is CSAKGTWEAETQYF. The CDR3 DNA sequence: TGCAGTGCTAAAGGGACTTGGGAGGCGGAGACCCAGTACTTC.

This rearrangement joins TRBV19 to TRBJ2-7; the D gene is possibly TRBD1 (6 bases). Germline V lookup: CDR1 LNHDA, CDR2 SQIVND (reference sequence). The ends were cut back, 3 bases at V and 2 bases at J, with 11 bases in the middle. The CDR3 is 14 amino acids. The DNA for the CDR3 is TGTGCCAGTAGTATCAGGGACAAGACCTACGAGCAGTACTTC. Translated, it gives CASSIRDKTYEQYF.

This clonotype was counted at least ten times. The J gene is TRBJ2-1, the V gene TRBV6-5, with 9 positions matching TRBD1. Germline values: CDR1 MNHEY, CDR2 SVGAGI. CDR3 size: 12 residues. V shed 5 bases and J 10 bases; nucleotides not matched to a gene: 3. The CDR3 sequence is CASSTGQGEQFF. In nucleotides, the CDR3 is TGTGCCAGCAGTACAGGACAGGGGGAGCAGTTCTTC.

This clonotype appeared many times. The gene calls are TRBV19 and TRBJ2-1; 11 bases are a match to TRBD1. With V trimmed by 9 bases and J by 4 bases, 2 bases remained unmatched. The CDR3 covers 13 residues. Germline V gives CDR1 LNHDA, CDR2 SQIVND (reference sequence). CDR3 protein: CASGQGAYNEQFF. In DNA, the CDR3 is TGTGCCAGCGGACAGGGGGCTTACAATGAGCAGTTCTTC.

This CDR3 reads CASKGRTGFNEQYF. In DNA, the CDR3 is TGTGCCAGCAAAGGAAGGACAGGGTTCAACGAGCAGTACTTC. The chain is built from TRBV28 and TRBJ2-7; TRBD1 agrees at 8 bases. The CDR3 sequence is 14 residues long. Germline V gives CDR1 MDHEN, CDR2 SYDVKM. V lost 7 bases and J lost 5; bases outside the gene matches: 10.

This rearrangement joins TRBV20-1 to TRBJ1-4, with TRBD1 matching 7 bases. CDR1 is DFQATT and CDR2 is SNEGSKA in the germline V gene (reference sequence). CDR3 length equals 13 residues. Losses at the gene ends were 5 bases for V and 6 bases for J; bases not matched to a gene: 6. CDR3 sequence (DNA): TGCAGTGCTTTGACAGGGCACTATGAAAAACTGTTTTTT. This sequence encodes CSALTGHYEKLFF.

The table lists this clonotype with many counts. This chain uses TRBV2 with TRBJ2-1; maybe TRBD2 (6 bases). Per the germline V gene, CDR1 is SNHLY and CDR2 is FYNNEI. V was pared by 4 bases and J by 1 base, with 11 bases between. This CDR3 has 15 residues. CDR3 nucleotides: TGTGCCAGCAGTGGACCGGGACTTTCCTACAATGAGCAGTTCTTC. This gives the protein CASSGPGLSYNEQFF.

Worth noting for this clonotype: A much larger clone lies a single base off, so this may be a read error. The chain is built from TRBV20-1 and TRBJ1-2, with a weak D call TRBD1 (6 bases). The CDR3 totals 12 residues. The V end lost 5 bases, the J end lost 9 bases, and 16 bases lay between the germline ends. CDR1 and CDR2 (germline): DFQATT, SNEGSKA (reference sequence). CDR3 DNA sequence: TGCAGTGCTCCTACAGGGATGGGGTGCTACACCTTC. Translating it yields CSAPTGMGCYTF.

The V gene is TRBV5-1, the J gene TRBJ2-2, with D perhaps TRBD1 (5 bases). The CDR3 sequence is 14 residues long. Germline values: CDR1 SGHRS, CDR2 YFSETQ. Trimming pared 1 base from V and 9 bases from J, leaving 13 bases between. The DNA of the CDR3 is TGCGCCAGCAGCTTGCAGGGATTTACCCGGGAGCTGTTTTTT. Amino acids: CASSLQGFTRELFF. Drawing the rest from reference TRBV5-1 and TRBJ2-2, the complete variable domain is KAGVTQTPRYLIKTRGQQVTLSCSPISGHRSVSWYQQTPGQGLQFLFEYFSETQRNKGNFPGRFSGRQFSNSRSEMNVSTLELGDSALYLCASSLQGFTRELFFGEGSRLTVL.

In its sample, this clonotype was seen a few times. CDR3 sequence reads: CASSKLAGGTGELFF. The CDR3 bases are TGTGCCAGCAGCAAACTAGCGGGGGGTACCGGGGAGCTGTTTTTT. The chain combines TRBV6-1 with TRBJ2-2; 12 nucleotides agree with TRBD2. Germline CDR1 and CDR2: MNHNS and SASEGT. The length of the CDR3 is 15 residues. Trimming took 6 bases from V and 5 from J; bases not matched to a gene: 4.

There are many counts of this clonotype. The V and J genes are TRBV27 and TRBJ2-2; 9 bases match TRBD1. From germline, CDR1 is MNHEY and CDR2 SMNVEV (reference sequence). The CDR3 contains 16 residues. The J segment lost 3 bases and the V segment lost 1 base, leaving 3 bases of the junction unmatched. CDR3 nucleotides: TGTGCCAGCAGTTTATTGGGACAGGGATACACCGGGGAGCTGTTTTTT. The encoded protein is CASSLLGQGYTGELFF.

This clonotype was seen a handful of times. This rearrangement joins TRBV6-5 to TRBJ2-4; TRBD1 aligns across 7 bases. V was pared by 0 bases and J by 6 bases, with 11 bases of the junction left unmatched. This CDR3 is 17 amino acids long. Germline CDR1 and CDR2: MNHEY and SVGAGI. The CDR3 bases are TGTGCCAGCAGTTACTCGAGGCTTGGACAGGCGGGAAACATTCAGTACTTC. It codes for CASSYSRLGQAGNIQYF.

This clonotype has at least ten counts. The genes are TRBV7-8 and TRBJ2-1; no clear D. The CDR3 covers 16 residues. Germline V CDR1 and CDR2: SGHVS, FQNEAQ. The V and J ends lost 4 bases and 2 bases respectively, with 15 bases between them. CDR3 nucleotides: TGTGCCAGCAGCTCAGAGCAACTATCAACCTACAATGAGCAGTTCTTC. Translating it yields CASSSEQLSTYNEQFF. Drawing the rest from reference TRBV7-8 and TRBJ2-1, the complete variable domain is GAGVSQSPRYKVAKRGQDVALRCDPISGHVSLFWYQQALGQGPEFLTYFQNEAQLDKSGLPSDRFFAERPEGSVSTLKIQRTQQEDSAVYLCASSSEQLSTYNEQFFGPGTRLTVL.

This clonotype was found a few times. The genes are TRBV19 and TRBJ1-5; D not resolved. This CDR3 contains 16 residues. Trimming took 3 bases from V and 2 from J, leaving 14 bases between them. Germline CDR1 reads LNHDA; CDR2 reads SQIVND (reference sequence). CDR3 loop: CASSIPPSFGNQPQHF. For the CDR3, the DNA is TGTGCCAGTAGTATCCCCCCCTCGTTCGGCAATCAGCCCCAGCATTTT.

This clonotype was recorded only once. Since no conserved phenylalanine or tryptophan closes the CDR3, a read error is the likely cause. The chain combines TRBV3-1 with TRBJ2-7, with 15 bases lining up with TRBD2. Trimming removed 1 base from V and 2 bases from J; junction bases left unmatched: 9. The germline V gene encodes CDR1 LGHDT and CDR2 YNNKEL (reference sequence). The CDR3 loop spans 19 amino acids. CDR3 loop: CASSQGVGTSGRRAYEQYS. The CDR3 DNA sequence: TGTGCCAGCAGCCAAGGAGTGGGGACTAGCGGGAGGCGGGCCTACGAGCAGTACTCC.

This clonotype was detected ten times or more. The chain employs TRBV7-8 and TRBJ1-6, with D tentatively TRBD1 (6 bases). V lost 3 bases and J 11 bases, leaving 11 bases between the germline ends. The CDR3 spans 13 residues. Germline V lookup: CDR1 SGHVS, CDR2 FQNEAQ. The CDR3 spells CASSLMAGAPLHF. The CDR3, as DNA: TGTGCCAGCAGCTTGATGGCAGGGGCACCCCTCCACTTT. The full variable domain, in which reference TRBV7-8 and TRBJ1-6 provide the parts outside the CDR3, is GAGVSQSPRYKVAKRGQDVALRCDPISGHVSLFWYQQALGQGPEFLTYFQNEAQLDKSGLPSDRFFAERPEGSVSTLKIQRTQQEDSAVYLCASSLMAGAPLHFGNGTRLTVT.

The rearrangement links TRBV20-1 to TRBJ1-4; a possible D gene is TRBD1 (5 bases). The germline V gene has CDR1 DFQATT and CDR2 SNEGSKA (reference sequence). This CDR3 spans 17 amino acids. V lost 2 bases, J lost 0 bases, and 16 bases lay in between. The CDR3 DNA reads as TGCAGTGCTAGAAGTCACCGGGGCACCTCAACTAATGAAAAACTGTTTTTT. This codes for CSARSHRGTSTNEKLFF.

This clonotype has just a few counts. The chain links TRBV12-3 or TRBV12-4 to TRBJ2-5; 10 nucleotides align to TRBD2. Unmatched junction bases numbered 14, after V lost 5 bases and J lost 5 bases. The CDR3 runs to 17 residues. The CDR3 reads CASSPLQSGGALETQYF. CDR3 sequence (DNA): TGTGCCAGCAGTCCCCTCCAGAGCGGGGGGGCTCTGGAGACCCAGTACTTC.

The chain combines TRBV27 with TRBJ1-1, with D possibly matching TRBD1 (5 bases). The germline CDR1 and CDR2 sequences are MNHEY and SMNVEV (reference sequence). Trimming shortened V by 6 bases and J by 5 bases, and 16 bases separated the two germline ends. This CDR3 is 14 amino acids long. DNA of the CDR3: TGTGCCAGCAGCCCGACCCAGGGATTTACTGAAGCTTTCTTT. It encodes CASSPTQGFTEAFF.

The table lists this clonotype with many counts. The rearrangement links TRBV4-3 to TRBJ1-5; no clear D. Trimming stripped 0 bases from V and 7 bases from J, with 13 bases between. The CDR3 contains 15 residues. CDR1 and CDR2 from the germline V gene are LGHNA and YSLEER. CDR3 sequence reads: CASSQETGGLQPQHF. The CDR3, as DNA: TGCGCCAGCAGCCAAGAAACGGGAGGGTTGCAGCCCCAGCATTTT.

This chain joins TRBV20-1 and TRBJ2-7; weak D call: TRBD2 (5 bases). The CDR3 loop spans 12 amino acids. Germline lookup yields CDR1 DFQATT and CDR2 SNEGSKA (reference sequence). Between the trimmed V and J ends, which lost 7 bases and 2 bases, there was a span of 12 bases. The chain's CDR3 is CSVDRGAYEQYF. As DNA, the CDR3 is TGCAGTGTCGACCGGGGTGCCTACGAGCAGTACTTC.

This clonotype was observed a handful of times. This chain connects TRBV10-3 to TRBJ2-7; 9 nucleotides align to TRBD1. The CDR3 spans 13 residues. With 9 bases clipped from V and 0 bases from J, the junction kept 3 bases outside the gene matches. Germline V lookup: CDR1 ENHRY, CDR2 SYGVKD. CDR3 sequence (DNA): TGTGCCATAGGGACAGGGAGCTCCTACGAGCAGTACTTC. This sequence encodes CAIGTGSSYEQYF.

This clonotype appeared many times. The CDR3 protein is CASSRDSLYTQYF. For the CDR3, the DNA is TGTGCCAGCAGTCGGGACAGCTTGTACACCCAGTACTTC. The V gene is TRBV3-1, the J gene TRBJ2-5; 7 nucleotides match TRBD1. The V and J ends lost 6 bases and 8 bases, in that order; junction bases with no gene match: 9. The CDR3 length is 13 residues. Germline CDR1 LGHDT, CDR2 YNNKEL (reference sequence).

This clonotype was observed many times. The chain combines TRBV29-1 with TRBJ1-1, with a weak D call TRBD1 (5 bases). Trimming cost V 7 bases and J 1 base, with 7 bases left between them. The CDR3 spans 11 residues. CDR1 is SQVTM, CDR2 ANQGSEA, per germline. CDR3 residues: CSATENTEAFF. CDR3 in DNA: TGCAGCGCGACAGAGAACACTGAAGCTTTCTTT.

This clonotype was recorded many times. The chain joins TRBV4-3 to TRBJ2-6; TRBD1 matches 12 bases. Germline V gene data show CDR1 as LGHNA and CDR2 as YSLEER. The CDR3 consists of 19 residues. The J segment lost 1 base and the V segment lost 0 bases, leaving 4 bases of the junction unmatched. CDR3 coding DNA: TGCGCCAGCAGCCAAGAACCGGGACAGGGGGCGTCTGGGGCCAACGTCCTGACTTTC. Translating it yields CASSQEPGQGASGANVLTF.

This clonotype was observed at least ten times. This chain joins TRBV7-2 and TRBJ2-2; 7 bases align to TRBD2. The V gene end was trimmed by 2 bases and the J gene end by 5 bases; junction bases not matched to a gene: 2. The CDR3 is 14 amino acids. Germline lookup yields CDR1 SGHTA and CDR2 FQGNSA. The CDR3 nucleotides are TGTGCCAGCAGCTTAAGGGAGGGGACCGGGGAGCTGTTTTTT. Its translation: CASSLREGTGELFF.

This clonotype showed up many times. The rearrangement uses TRBV7-2 and TRBJ2-5; 7 bases fit TRBD1. Germline lookup yields CDR1 SGHTA and CDR2 FQGNSA. The CDR3 has 17 amino acids. The junction had 9 bases not matched to a gene; V was cut back by 2 bases and J by 0 bases. CDR3 DNA: TGTGCCAGCAGCTTATTCCCCGGGACAGATAACCAAGAGACCCAGTACTTC. It translates to CASSLFPGTDNQETQYF.

In this sample, this clonotype turned up many times. CDR3 nucleotide sequence: TGCGCCAGCAGTAAAGGGCGAAGCACAGATACGCAGTATTTT. Translation: CASSKGRSTDTQYF. This chain links TRBV10-1 with TRBJ2-3; no clear D gene. Trimming left V 5 bases short and J 0 bases short, with 9 bases between. The CDR3 has 14 residues. CDR1 and CDR2 from the germline V gene are WNHNN and SYGVQD (reference sequence).